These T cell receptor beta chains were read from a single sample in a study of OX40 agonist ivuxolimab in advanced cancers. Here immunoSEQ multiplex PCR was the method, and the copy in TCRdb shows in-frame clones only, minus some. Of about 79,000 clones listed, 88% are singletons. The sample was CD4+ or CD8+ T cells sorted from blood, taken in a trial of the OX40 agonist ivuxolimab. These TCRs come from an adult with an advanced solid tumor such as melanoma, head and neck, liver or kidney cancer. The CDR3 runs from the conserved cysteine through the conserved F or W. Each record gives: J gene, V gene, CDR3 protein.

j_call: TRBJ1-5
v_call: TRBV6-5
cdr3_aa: CASRREGNQPQHF

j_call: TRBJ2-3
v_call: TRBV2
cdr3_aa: CASNGRDGDTQYF

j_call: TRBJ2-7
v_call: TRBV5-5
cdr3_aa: CASSLDRYEQYF

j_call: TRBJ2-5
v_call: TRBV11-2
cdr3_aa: CASSLGPGQGVRQETQYF

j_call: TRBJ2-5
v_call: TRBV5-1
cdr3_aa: CASSLEGTGGSTQYF

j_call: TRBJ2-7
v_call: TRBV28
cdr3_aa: CASSLTEAYEQYF

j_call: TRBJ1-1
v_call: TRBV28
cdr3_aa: CASIFGQMNTEAFF

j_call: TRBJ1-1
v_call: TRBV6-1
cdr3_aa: CASSDPPANTEAFF

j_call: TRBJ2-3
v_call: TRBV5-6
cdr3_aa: CASSATDRGLGDTQYF

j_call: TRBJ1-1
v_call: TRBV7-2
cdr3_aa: CASSLFGRNTEAFF

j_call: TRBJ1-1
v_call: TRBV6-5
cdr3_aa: CASSRRVTGVAEAFF

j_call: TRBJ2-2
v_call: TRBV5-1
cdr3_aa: CASSLDVAGVTGELFF

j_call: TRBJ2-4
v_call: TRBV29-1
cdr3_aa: CSVAVPRTGLAKNIQYF

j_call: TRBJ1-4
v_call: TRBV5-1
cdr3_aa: CASSSTSGTNEKLFF

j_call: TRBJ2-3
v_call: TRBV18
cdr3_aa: CASSPPVAGGDTQYF

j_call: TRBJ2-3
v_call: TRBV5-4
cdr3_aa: CASSPPAGGDTQYF

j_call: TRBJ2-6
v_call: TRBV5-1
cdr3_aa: CASSTGQASGANVLTF

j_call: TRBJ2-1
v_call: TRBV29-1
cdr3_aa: CSVKRELDSYNEQFF

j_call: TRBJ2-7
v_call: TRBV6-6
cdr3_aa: CASSYDRAGEQYF

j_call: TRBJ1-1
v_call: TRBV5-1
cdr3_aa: CASSLQVDTEAFF

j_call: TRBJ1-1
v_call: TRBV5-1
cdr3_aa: CASSRDGQLNTEAFF

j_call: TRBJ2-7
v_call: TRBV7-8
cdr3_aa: CASSLGSPPSYEQYF

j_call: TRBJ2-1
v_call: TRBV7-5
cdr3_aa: CVRSSGLAVTNEQFF

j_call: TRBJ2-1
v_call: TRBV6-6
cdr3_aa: CASSWSSGSRGYEQFF

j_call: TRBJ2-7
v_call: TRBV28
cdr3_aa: CASSPSGTALYEQYF

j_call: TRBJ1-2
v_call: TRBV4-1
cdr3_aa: CASSQDRGGLTLNYGYTF

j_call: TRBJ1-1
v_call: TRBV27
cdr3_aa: CASSLLTENTEAFF

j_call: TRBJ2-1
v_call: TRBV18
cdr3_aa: CASSPGLAGVYNEQFF

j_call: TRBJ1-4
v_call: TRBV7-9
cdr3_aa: CASSLSGTGDEKLFF

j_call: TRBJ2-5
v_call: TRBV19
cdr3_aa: CASSRSRLGETQYF